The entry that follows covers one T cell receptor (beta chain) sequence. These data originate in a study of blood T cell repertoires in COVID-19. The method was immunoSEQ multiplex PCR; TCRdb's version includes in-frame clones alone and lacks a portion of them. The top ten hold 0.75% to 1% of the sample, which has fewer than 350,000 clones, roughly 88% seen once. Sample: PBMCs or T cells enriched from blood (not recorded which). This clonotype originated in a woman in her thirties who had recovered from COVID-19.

CDR3 nucleotide sequence: TGTGCCAGCTCACCGTTGGGTCAGGGCAATGAGCAGTTCTTC. Translated, it gives CASSPLGQGNEQFF. The V gene is TRBV18, the J gene TRBJ2-1, with D perhaps TRBD1 (5 bases). This CDR3 comprises 14 residues. V dropped 3 bases and J dropped 6 bases, with 12 bases sitting between them. Per the germline V gene, CDR1 is KGHSH and CDR2 is LQKENI.